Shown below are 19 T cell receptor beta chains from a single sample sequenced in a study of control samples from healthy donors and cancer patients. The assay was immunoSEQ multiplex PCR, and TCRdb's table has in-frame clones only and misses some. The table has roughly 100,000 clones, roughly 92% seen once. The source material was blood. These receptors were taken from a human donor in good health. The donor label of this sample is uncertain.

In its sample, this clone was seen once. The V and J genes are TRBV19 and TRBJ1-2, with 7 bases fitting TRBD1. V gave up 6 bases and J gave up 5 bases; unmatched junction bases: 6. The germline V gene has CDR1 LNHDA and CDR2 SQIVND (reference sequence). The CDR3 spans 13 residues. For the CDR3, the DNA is TGTGCCAGTAGCCGACAGGGAGTTTATGGCTACACCTTC. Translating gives CASSRQGVYGYTF.

The CDR3 DNA reads TGTGCCAGCAGCAGGGGACAGAGAAATTCACCCCTCCACTTT. This encodes CASSRGQRNSPLHF. This chain uses TRBV6-5 with TRBJ1-6, with 7 nucleotides matching TRBD1. Germline V CDR1 and CDR2: MNHEY, SVGAGI. J lost 7 bases, V lost 6 bases, and 6 bases had no gene match. The CDR3 length is 14 residues.

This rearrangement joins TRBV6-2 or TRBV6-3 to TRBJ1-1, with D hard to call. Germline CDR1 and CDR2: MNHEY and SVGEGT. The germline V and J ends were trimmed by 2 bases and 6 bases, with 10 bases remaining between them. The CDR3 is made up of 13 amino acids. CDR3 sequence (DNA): TGTGCCAGCAGTTACGTGGATTGGGCTGAAGCTTTCTTT. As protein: CASSYVDWAEAFF.

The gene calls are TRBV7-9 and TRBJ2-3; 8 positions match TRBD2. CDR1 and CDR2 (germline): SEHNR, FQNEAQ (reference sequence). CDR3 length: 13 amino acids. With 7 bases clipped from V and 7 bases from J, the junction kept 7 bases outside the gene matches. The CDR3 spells CASTPGGSNTQYF. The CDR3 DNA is TGTGCCAGCACTCCGGGGGGGTCCAATACGCAGTATTTT.

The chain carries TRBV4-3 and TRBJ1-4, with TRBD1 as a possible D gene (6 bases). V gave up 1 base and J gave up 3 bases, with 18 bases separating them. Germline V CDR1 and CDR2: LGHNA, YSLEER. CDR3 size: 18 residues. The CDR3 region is CASSQGRVGGLANEKLFF. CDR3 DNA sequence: TGCGCCAGCAGCCAAGGCCGGGTTGGGGGCTTGGCTAATGAAAAACTGTTTTTT.

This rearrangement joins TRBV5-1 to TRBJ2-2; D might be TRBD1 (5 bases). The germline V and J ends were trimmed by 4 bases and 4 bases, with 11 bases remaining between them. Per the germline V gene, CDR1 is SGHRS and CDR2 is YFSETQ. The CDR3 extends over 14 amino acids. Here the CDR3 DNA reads TGCGCCAGCAGCCCGGACACATCCACCGGGGAGCTGTTTTTT. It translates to CASSPDTSTGELFF.

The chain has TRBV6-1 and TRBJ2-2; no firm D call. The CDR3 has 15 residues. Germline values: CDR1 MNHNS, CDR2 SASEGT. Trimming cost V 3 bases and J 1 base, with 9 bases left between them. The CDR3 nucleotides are TGTGCCAGCAGTGAGACCAGAGGGAACACCGGGGAGCTGTTTTTT. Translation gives CASSETRGNTGELFF.

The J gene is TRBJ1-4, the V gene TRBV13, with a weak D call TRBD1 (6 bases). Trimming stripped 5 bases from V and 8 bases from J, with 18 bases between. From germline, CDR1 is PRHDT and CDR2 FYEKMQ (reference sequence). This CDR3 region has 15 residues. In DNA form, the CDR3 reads TGTGCCAGCAGCCCGGGTCCGGGGGCTAGGGAAAAACTGTTTTTT. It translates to CASSPGPGAREKLFF.

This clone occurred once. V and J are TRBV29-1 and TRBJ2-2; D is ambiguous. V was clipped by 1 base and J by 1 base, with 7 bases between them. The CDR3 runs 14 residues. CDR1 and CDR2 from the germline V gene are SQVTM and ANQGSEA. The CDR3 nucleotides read TGCAGCGTTGAAGGGGTGAGGAACACCGGGGAGCTGTTTTTT. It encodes CSVEGVRNTGELFF.

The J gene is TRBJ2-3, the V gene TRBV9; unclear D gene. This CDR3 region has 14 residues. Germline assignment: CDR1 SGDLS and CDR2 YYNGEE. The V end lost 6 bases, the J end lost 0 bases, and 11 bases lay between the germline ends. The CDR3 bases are TGTGCCAGCACCCAGCAGGTTAGCACAGATACGCAGTATTTT. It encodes CASTQQVSTDTQYF.

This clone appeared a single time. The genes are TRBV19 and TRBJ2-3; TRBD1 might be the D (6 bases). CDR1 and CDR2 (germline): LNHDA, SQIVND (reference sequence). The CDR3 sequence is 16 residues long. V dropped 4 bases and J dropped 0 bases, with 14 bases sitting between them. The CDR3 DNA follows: TGTGCCAGTAGTAAGAAGGGACATTCTAGCACAGATACGCAGTATTTT. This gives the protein CASSKKGHSSTDTQYF.

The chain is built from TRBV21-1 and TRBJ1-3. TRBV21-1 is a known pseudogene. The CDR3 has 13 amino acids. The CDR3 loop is CAFSRYSGNTIYF. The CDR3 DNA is TGTGCCTTCAGTCGGTACTCTGGAAACACCATATATTTT.

CDR3 loop: CASSISWGTEAFF. The CDR3 DNA sequence: TGTGCCAGTAGTATTTCGTGGGGGACCGAAGCTTTCTTT. This rearrangement joins TRBV19 to TRBJ1-1; possible D gene TRBD1, 5 bases. CDR3 size: 13 residues. Germline-derived CDR1 and CDR2 are LNHDA and SQIVND (reference sequence). The ends were cut back, 3 bases at V and 8 bases at J, with 13 bases in the middle. Looking up the rest from reference TRBV19 and TRBJ1-1 gives the full variable domain: DGGITQSPKYLFRKEGQNVTLSCEQNLNHDAMYWYRQDPGQGLRLIYYSQIVNDFQKGDIAEGYSVSREKKESFPLTVTSAQKNPTAFYLCASSISWGTEAFFGQGTRLTVV.

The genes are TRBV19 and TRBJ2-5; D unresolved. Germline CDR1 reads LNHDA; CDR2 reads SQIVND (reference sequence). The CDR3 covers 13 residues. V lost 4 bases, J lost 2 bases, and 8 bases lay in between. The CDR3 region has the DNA TGTGCCAGTAGTAGTGCCAGTCAAGAGACCCAGTACTTC. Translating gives CASSSASQETQYF.

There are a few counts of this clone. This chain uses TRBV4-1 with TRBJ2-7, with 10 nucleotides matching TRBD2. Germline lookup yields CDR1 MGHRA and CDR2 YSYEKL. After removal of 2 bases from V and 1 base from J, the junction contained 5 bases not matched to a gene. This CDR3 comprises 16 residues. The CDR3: CASSQTSTSGSYEQYF. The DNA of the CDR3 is TGCGCCAGCAGCCAAACTTCGACTAGCGGGTCCTACGAGCAGTACTTC.

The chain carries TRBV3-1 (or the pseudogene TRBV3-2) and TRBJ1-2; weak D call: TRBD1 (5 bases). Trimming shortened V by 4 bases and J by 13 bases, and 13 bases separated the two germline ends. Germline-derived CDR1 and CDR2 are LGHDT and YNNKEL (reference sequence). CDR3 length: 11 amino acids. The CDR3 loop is CASSRGPTATF. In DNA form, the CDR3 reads TGTGCCAGCAGCCGGGGACCGACCGCCACCTTC.

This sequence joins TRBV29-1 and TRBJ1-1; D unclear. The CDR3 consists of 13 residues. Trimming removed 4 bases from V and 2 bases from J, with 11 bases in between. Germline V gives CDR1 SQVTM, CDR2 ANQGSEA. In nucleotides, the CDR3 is TGCAGCGTTGTGAGGAATACAAACACTGAAGCTTTCTTT. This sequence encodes CSVVRNTNTEAFF.

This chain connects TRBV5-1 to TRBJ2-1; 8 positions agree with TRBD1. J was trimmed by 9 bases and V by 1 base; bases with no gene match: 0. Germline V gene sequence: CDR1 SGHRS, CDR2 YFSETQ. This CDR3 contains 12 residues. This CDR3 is CASSLTGGEQFF. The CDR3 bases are TGCGCCAGCAGCTTGACAGGGGGTGAGCAGTTCTTC. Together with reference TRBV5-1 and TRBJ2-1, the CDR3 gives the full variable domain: KAGVTQTPRYLIKTRGQQVTLSCSPISGHRSVSWYQQTPGQGLQFLFEYFSETQRNKGNFPGRFSGRQFSNSRSEMNVSTLELGDSALYLCASSLTGGEQFFGPGTRLTVL.

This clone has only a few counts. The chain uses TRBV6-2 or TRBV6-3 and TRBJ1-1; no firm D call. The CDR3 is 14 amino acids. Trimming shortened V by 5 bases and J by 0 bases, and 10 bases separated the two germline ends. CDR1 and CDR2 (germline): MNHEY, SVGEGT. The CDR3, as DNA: TGTGCCAGCAGTCAATACACCATGAACACTGAAGCTTTCTTT. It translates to CASSQYTMNTEAFF.